This TCR beta chain was captured in a study of shared clonotypes between healthy human individuals (dated by TCRdb to 2020 to 2022). Turning to the overall study: The cohort included three men and a couple of women between 18 and 49 years of age. The study deeply sequenced blood TCR repertoires of about 5 healthy adults to estimate repertoire size and the extent of clonotype sharing between individuals. To increase sequencing depth and limit assay-specific biases, different laboratories used diverse techniques to prepare libraries and sequence TCR repertoires. Between about 0.85 and 8.9 billion PBMCs per donor were obtained by leukapheresis.

Using the deep immunoSEQ assay, multiplex PCR amplified TCR CDR3 regions from genomic DNA. Extracted genomic DNA from each cell subset was spread evenly across all wells of several immunoSEQ 96-well plates, with each plate serving as a replicate. For unsorted PBMC, each replicate PCR was loaded with roughly 330 ng genomic DNA, equivalent to 25,000 to 35,000 T cell genomes. Genomic DNA from unsorted PBMC was sequenced over ten immunoSEQ deep assay plates. Purified libraries were measured with a Qubit 3.0 fluorometer, size-checked on a Bioanalyzer 2100, and measured again with the KAPA Library Quantification kit. Every immunoSEQ 96-well plate was sequenced on a dedicated single-read 150-cycle Illumina NextSeq 550 flow cell. Per the authors' processing: Because the immunoSEQ output included only junctional sequences and no quality scores, the filtering could not be the same as the filtering used for full-length reads. Sequences were annotated with PyIR, a Python wrapper for IgBLAST v1.9, using IMGT germline references to assign V/J genes and CDR3. Reads were filtered out if the reads had weak V/J assignments (E-value above 1e-6), no CDR3, stop codons, out-of-frame junctions, or ambiguous translated residues. V3J clonotypes were defined as sequences sharing the same inferred V gene, J gene, and CDR3 amino acid sequence. Percentage overlap between repertoires was calculated by dividing the number of shared unique clonotypes by the size of the smaller repertoire. RTK rarefaction, the Chao1 estimator, and Recon v2.1 estimates of unobserved clonotypes were used to assess repertoire richness. Drawn from immuneACCESS, this table holds only the in-frame rearrangements with V and J called that TCRdb kept. Clones are partly lost; checked studies trace under half to an unresolved V gene and leave the rest unexplained. V and J calls and clone size are given by that table; D and trimming were obtained from the DNA. This sample has around 440,000 clones in its table, and more than 70% of those were observed once. The top ten clones comprise around 12% of the sample.

Healthy HIV-negative adults with no recently reported acute infections or vaccinations were included as donors. Every donor was a Caucasian adult residing in Nashville, Tennessee, USA. For unsorted samples, 84 million or so PBMCs were counted, and genomic DNA was extracted using the QIAamp DNA Blood Mini kit. Blood was obtained by leukapheresis, after which PBMCs were separated by Ficoll-Histopaque density gradient centrifugation and cryopreserved in liquid nitrogen vapor phase. Notes on this clone: This receptor's antigen is unknown. Qualities for individual bases were not recorded, and no much larger clone is one base off.

Summary of the overall study and its limitations: The genetic and exposure-history diversity represented was limited by the small number of donors. Pairwise subsampling indicated that sequencing depth was expected to affect the degree of clonotype sharing among donors. Only blood was sampled, and tissue TCR repertoires likely differ from those in blood.

CDR1 and CDR2 were assigned from the germline V gene (reference sequence) as SGHNT and YYREEE. CDR3 length: 15 amino acids, cysteine to phenylalanine. CDR3 DNA only is kept here, 45 bases in frame from base 1. V is shortened by 4 bases, J by 2 bases, and the region joining them spans 14 bases. The source is a woman aged 40-49 years in good health. Some clones in this sample may be carry-over from other donors' samples. The sequence joins TRBV5-4 to TRBJ2-3; the best D guess is TRBD2, with 5 bases matching. The sample comprised PBMCs. The CDR3 reads as follows: CASSARVADTDTQYF. The DNA reads TGTGCCAGCAGCGCGAGGGTTGCGGACACAGATACGCAGTATTTT.